These 5 T cell receptor beta chains originate from one sample sequenced in a study of response to subunit inactivated influenza vaccine. One entry per CDR3 protein results from TCRdb running MiXCR on the RT-PCR reads. The sample lists about 780,000 distinct CDR3 sequences, around 18% occurring once. The sequencing here drew on PBMCs from blood, taken approximately 5 days after vaccination. These receptors came from a man aged 45-65 years who received an inactivated influenza vaccine.

This clonotype has ten or more counts. The chain recombines TRBV20-1 with TRBJ2-7, with 11 bases lining up with TRBD1. This CDR3 region has 17 residues. Germline-derived CDR1 and CDR2 are DFQATT and SNEGSKA (reference sequence). Germline trimming cut 6 bases from V and 1 base from J; bases unmatched to any gene: 14. The CDR3 here is CSAPGQGVRGGSYEQYF. DNA of the CDR3: TGCAGTGCGCCGGGACAGGGGGTCCGTGGGGGTTCCTACGAGCAGTACTTC.

This clonotype was recorded a few times. The V call is TRBV11-2, the J call TRBJ2-7; D perhaps matches TRBD1 (5 bases). Germline values: CDR1 SGHAT, CDR2 FQNNGV. The V end was cut by 1 base, the J end by 2 bases, with 9 bases between. The CDR3 covers 14 residues. Here the CDR3 reads CASSLAATAYEQYF. In nucleotides, the CDR3 is TGTGCCAGCAGCTTAGCCGCGACAGCCTACGAGCAGTACTTC.

This clonotype has a handful of counts. The chain has TRBV10-3 and TRBJ1-2, with no clear D. Deletions cut 4 bases from V and 2 bases from J, with 14 bases between. Germline CDR1 and CDR2: ENHRY and SYGVKD. This CDR3 has 15 residues. Here the CDR3 DNA reads TGTGCCATCAGTGCTGGCCAGGCGACAAACTATGGCTACACCTTC. Protein product: CAISAGQATNYGYTF.

The gene calls are TRBV19 and TRBJ2-3; possibly TRBD2 for D (5 bases). Germline-derived CDR1 and CDR2 are LNHDA and SQIVND (reference sequence). V gave up 3 bases and J gave up 0 bases, with 10 bases separating them. This CDR3 is 15 amino acids long. The DNA for the CDR3 is TGTGCCAGTAGTATTTTCCGCGGGAGCACAGATACGCAGTATTTT. Translating gives CASSIFRGSTDTQYF.

This clonotype occurred a few times. The chain employs TRBV15 and TRBJ2-1; TRBD2 matches at 7 bases. After removal of 7 bases from V and 0 bases from J, the junction contained 6 bases not matched to a gene. The germline gives CDR1 LNHNV, CDR2 YYDKDF (reference sequence). The CDR3 extends over 15 amino acids. The CDR3 sequence: CATTPTGGSYNEQFF. Written as DNA, the CDR3 is TGTGCCACCACCCCTACGGGGGGCTCCTACAATGAGCAGTTCTTC.